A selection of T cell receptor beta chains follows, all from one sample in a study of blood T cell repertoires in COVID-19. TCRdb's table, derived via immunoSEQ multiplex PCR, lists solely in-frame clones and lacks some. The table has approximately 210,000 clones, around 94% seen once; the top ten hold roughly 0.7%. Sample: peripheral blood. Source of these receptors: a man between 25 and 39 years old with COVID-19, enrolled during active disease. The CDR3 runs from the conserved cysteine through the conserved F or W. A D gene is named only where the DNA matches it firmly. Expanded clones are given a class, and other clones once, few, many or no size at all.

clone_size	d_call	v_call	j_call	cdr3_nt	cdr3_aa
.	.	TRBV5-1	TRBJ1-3	TGCGCCAGCAGCTTGGATGGCACCTCTGGAAACACCATATATTTT	CASSLDGTSGNTIYF
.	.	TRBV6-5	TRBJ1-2	TGTGCCAGCAGTTACCCACCGGTAGGGGGTGGTTATGGCTACACCTTC	CASSYPPVGGGYGYTF
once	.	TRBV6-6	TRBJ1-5	TGTGCCAGCAGTTACGACACGTACAATCAGCCCCAGCATTTT	CASSYDTYNQPQHF
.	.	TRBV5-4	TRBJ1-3	TGTGCCAGCAGCCAAAAAACAGGGTCTGGAAACACCATATATTTT	CASSQKTGSGNTIYF
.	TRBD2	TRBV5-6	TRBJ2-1	TGTGCCAGCAGCTACGGACTAGCGGGGGGTCCACAGTTCTTC	CASSYGLAGGPQFF
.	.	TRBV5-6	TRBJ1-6	TGTGCCAGCAGCTTTCGCGGGTCCGGGGATTCACCCCTCCACTTT	CASSFRGSGDSPLHF
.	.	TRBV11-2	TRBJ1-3	TGTGCCAGCAGCTACCGGGGGTCTGGAAACACCATATATTTT	CASSYRGSGNTIYF
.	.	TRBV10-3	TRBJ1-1	TGTGCCATCAGTGAGTGGGGCATGAACACTGAAGCTTTCTTT	CAISEWGMNTEAFF
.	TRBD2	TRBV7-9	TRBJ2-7	TGTGCCAGCAGCTTCGCGGGGACTAGCGGGGGGGAGCTCTCCGAGCAGTACTTC	CASSFAGTSGGELSEQYF
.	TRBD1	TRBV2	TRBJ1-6	TGTGCCGGGGGACAGGGCCTTGCAGGCCCCCTCCACTTT	CAGGQGLAGPLHF
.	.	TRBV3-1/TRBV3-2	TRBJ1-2	TGTGCCAGCAGCCAAGAAATAGGGGTGCATGGCTACACCTTC	CASSQEIGVHGYTF
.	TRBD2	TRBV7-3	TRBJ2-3	TGTGCCAGCAGCTTAGGCATAGCGGGGGTCACAGATACGCAGTATTTT	CASSLGIAGVTDTQYF